Presented here are 10 T cell receptor beta chains from one specimen sequenced in a study of identifying expanded T cells in peripheral blood (dated by TCRdb to the late 2010s). The library was made by the immunoSEQ multiplex PCR assay. TCRdb's version of the immuneACCESS table is confined to in-frame rearrangements and falls short of the full clone set. An unresolved V gene accounts for under half of the shortfall where checked; the remainder is of unknown origin. The sample profile shows about 110,000 clones; roughly nine tenths of them were found once. The ten largest make up more than 6.5% of the sample. Sequenced sample: blood. The source of these receptors is a person aged 18-70 years in good health.

The chain employs TRBV7-8 and TRBJ2-2; TRBD2 aligns across 11 bases. This CDR3 comprises 17 residues. V dropped 5 bases and J dropped 7; count of bases not matched to a gene: 12. Germline CDR1 SGHVS, CDR2 FQNEAQ. DNA of the CDR3: TGTGCCAGCAGCAATAAACTAGCGGGAGTTTTTGGCGGGGAGCTGTTTTTT. Residues: CASSNKLAGVFGGELFF.

The rearrangement links TRBV4-1 to TRBJ2-7; 15 nucleotides agree with TRBD2. The V and J ends lost 1 base and 2 bases, in that order; junction bases with no gene match: 3. The CDR3 loop spans 17 amino acids. Looked up from germline, CDR1 is MGHRA and CDR2 is YSYEKL. CDR3 bases: TGCGCCAGCAGCCAAGGGGGACTAGCGGGAGGTACCTACGAGCAGTACTTC. Encoded protein: CASSQGGLAGGTYEQYF.

This clone was detected only a few times. This rearrangement joins TRBV10-3 to TRBJ1-1; the match to TRBD1 covers 7 bases. There are 14 residues in the CDR3. CDR1 ENHRY and CDR2 SYGVKD come from the germline V gene. The V and J ends lost 7 bases and 3 bases, in that order; junction bases with no gene match: 8. In nucleotides, the CDR3 is TGTGCCATCAAAGGACAGGTAGGGTACACTGAAGCTTTCTTT. Amino acids: CAIKGQVGYTEAFF.

The genes are TRBV19 and TRBJ2-2; maybe TRBD1 (6 bases). Germline CDR1 reads LNHDA; CDR2 reads SQIVND (reference sequence). There are 15 residues in the CDR3. Trimming removed 3 bases from V and 1 base from J, with 9 bases in between. The CDR3 sequence: CASSILGQNTGELFF. In DNA, the CDR3 is TGTGCCAGTAGTATTTTGGGACAGAACACCGGGGAGCTGTTTTTT.

The chain is built from TRBV7-2 and TRBJ1-5; 7 bases fit TRBD1. From germline, CDR1 is SGHTA and CDR2 FQGNSA. Losses at the gene ends were 5 bases for V and 4 bases for J; bases not matched to a gene: 5. The CDR3 totals 14 residues. The CDR3 here is CASSPGTVNQPQHF. The CDR3 coding sequence is TGTGCCAGCAGCCCAGGGACAGTTAATCAGCCCCAGCATTTT.

As for this clone: Other DNA variants within this sample encode the same CDR3. This chain links TRBV18 with TRBJ2-5; D might be TRBD2 (5 bases). Germline loops: CDR1 KGHSH, CDR2 LQKENI. The CDR3 runs to 12 residues. V lost 3 bases and J 3 bases, leaving 5 bases between the germline ends. The CDR3 protein is CASSPGEETQYF. The CDR3 bases are TGTGCCAGCTCACCGGGAGAAGAGACCCAGTACTTC.

CDR3 DNA sequence: TGTGCCAGCAGTCTTCCCGGCTTTCCCAACTCGCAGTATTTT. It specifies CASSLPGFPNSQYF. The chain uses TRBV27 and TRBJ2-3, with D hard to call. Germline CDR1 and CDR2: MNHEY and SMNVEV (reference sequence). CDR3 size: 14 residues. V lost 5 bases and J 10 bases, leaving 19 bases between the germline ends.

The rearrangement joins TRBV11-2 to TRBJ1-5; D is unresolved. The CDR3 sequence is 13 residues long. Per germline, CDR1 SGHAT and CDR2 FQNNGV. The V gene lost 3 bases and the J gene lost 5 bases, with 8 bases spanning the gap. The CDR3 DNA is TGTGCCAGCAGCTTCGCTCTCGATCAGCCCCAGCATTTT. It translates to CASSFALDQPQHF.

The CDR3 DNA sequence: TGTGCCAGTAGTAGGGGGGGACAGTTTGGTGAGCAGTTCTTC. The encoded protein is CASSRGGQFGEQFF. This chain joins TRBV19 and TRBJ2-1, with D tentatively TRBD1 or TRBD2 (7 bases each). CDR1 is LNHDA, CDR2 SQIVND, per germline (reference sequence). The CDR3 length is 14 residues. Between the trimmed V and J ends, which lost 4 bases and 9 bases, there was a span of 16 bases.

This clone was detected once. The chain has TRBV15 and TRBJ2-7; D may be TRBD1 or TRBD2 (7 bases each). Trimming removed 3 bases from V and 4 bases from J, with 13 bases in between. This CDR3 has 14 residues. CDR1 is LNHNV, CDR2 YYDKDF, per germline (reference sequence). DNA for the CDR3: TGTGCCACCAGCAGGTCCCAGGGGGGGTACGAGCAGTACTTC. Protein sequence: CATSRSQGGYEQYF.